This is a list of T cell receptor beta chains from one sample in a study of cytomegalovirus exposure and HLA in healthy donors. TCRdb's copy holds only in-frame clones and misses some; the assay was immunoSEQ multiplex PCR. The profile shows under 140,000 clones, roughly 87% of them singletons. The sample comprised PBMCs. Receptor source: a woman younger than 30 in good health and CMV-seronegative. Both conserved end residues are part of each CDR3. Fields, in order: clone size, V gene, J gene, D gene, CDR3 protein, CDR3 DNA. D genes are given only for firm matches. Rows may omit the clone size; those that give it use once, few, many or a size class.

abundance: .; v_gene: TRBV5-1; j_gene: TRBJ2-7; d_gene: .; CDR3aa: CASQAGINYEQYF; CDR3nt: TGCGCCAGCCAGGCTGGAATAAACTACGAGCAGTACTTC
abundance: .; v_gene: TRBV4-1; j_gene: TRBJ2-1; d_gene: .; CDR3aa: CASSQVQGEYNEQFF; CDR3nt: TGCGCCAGCAGCCAAGTTCAAGGGGAATACAATGAGCAGTTCTTC
abundance: once; v_gene: TRBV6-4; j_gene: TRBJ1-1; d_gene: TRBD1; CDR3aa: CASRLKGQGASFEAFF; CDR3nt: TGTGCCAGCAGACTTAAGGGACAGGGGGCCTCGTTTGAAGCTTTCTTT
abundance: few; v_gene: TRBV5-1; j_gene: TRBJ2-7; d_gene: .; CDR3aa: CASSLDTYEQYF; CDR3nt: TGCGCCAGCAGCCTTGACACCTACGAGCAGTACTTC
abundance: .; v_gene: TRBV6-1; j_gene: TRBJ2-3; d_gene: TRBD2; CDR3aa: CASSRTSGGSDTQYF; CDR3nt: TGTGCCAGCAGTCGGACTAGCGGGGGGAGCGATACGCAGTATTTT
abundance: .; v_gene: TRBV27; j_gene: TRBJ1-5; d_gene: TRBD1; CDR3aa: CASSPDRGHVNQPQHF; CDR3nt: TGTGCCAGCAGTCCGGACAGGGGGCACGTCAATCAGCCCCAGCATTTT
abundance: .; v_gene: TRBV6-5; j_gene: TRBJ2-7; d_gene: TRBD2; CDR3aa: CASTAASGSDEQYF; CDR3nt: TGTGCCAGCACCGCGGCCAGCGGGAGCGACGAGCAGTACTTC
abundance: .; v_gene: TRBV27; j_gene: TRBJ2-1; d_gene: TRBD2; CDR3aa: CASSPRLAGVGGNEQFF; CDR3nt: TGTGCCAGCAGTCCTCGACTAGCGGGAGTAGGAGGCAATGAGCAGTTCTTC
abundance: .; v_gene: TRBV7-2; j_gene: TRBJ2-5; d_gene: TRBD2; CDR3aa: CASSLVLLAGGVLETQYF; CDR3nt: TGTGCCAGCAGCTTAGTGTTGCTAGCGGGGGGGGTCCTTGAGACCCAGTACTTC
abundance: .; v_gene: TRBV27; j_gene: TRBJ2-7; d_gene: .; CDR3aa: CASSLWGHSYEQYF; CDR3nt: TGTGCCAGCAGTTTATGGGGGCACTCCTACGAGCAGTACTTC
abundance: .; v_gene: TRBV28; j_gene: TRBJ2-2; d_gene: .; CDR3aa: CASRTGLTGELFF; CDR3nt: TGTGCCAGCAGAACAGGGTTAACCGGGGAGCTGTTTTTT
abundance: .; v_gene: TRBV19; j_gene: TRBJ2-7; d_gene: .; CDR3aa: CASSIVGGEQYF; CDR3nt: TGTGCCAGTAGTATAGTGGGGGGCGAGCAGTACTTC
abundance: .; v_gene: TRBV30; j_gene: TRBJ2-2; d_gene: .; CDR3aa: CAWSVGGNTGELFF; CDR3nt: TGTGCCTGGAGTGTAGGGGGAAACACCGGGGAGCTGTTTTTT
abundance: few; v_gene: TRBV28; j_gene: TRBJ2-7; d_gene: .; CDR3aa: CASRISGTVHEQYF; CDR3nt: TGTGCCAGCAGGATTAGCGGGACAGTCCACGAGCAGTACTTC
abundance: .; v_gene: TRBV2; j_gene: TRBJ2-7; d_gene: .; CDR3aa: CASSESGPPPYEQYF; CDR3nt: TGTGCCAGCAGTGAGAGCGGGCCTCCACCCTACGAGCAGTACTTC
abundance: once; v_gene: TRBV2; j_gene: TRBJ1-1; d_gene: .; CDR3aa: CASSPVDINTEAFF; CDR3nt: TGTGCCAGCAGTCCCGTGGACATAAACACTGAAGCTTTCTTT
abundance: .; v_gene: TRBV27; j_gene: TRBJ2-1; d_gene: TRBD1; CDR3aa: CASSLMRQGMNEQFF; CDR3nt: TGTGCCAGCAGTTTAATGAGACAGGGTATGAATGAGCAGTTCTTC
abundance: once; v_gene: TRBV4-3; j_gene: TRBJ2-2; d_gene: TRBD2; CDR3aa: CASSREPGGRIGELFF; CDR3nt: TGCGCCAGCAGCCGAGAGCCTGGCGGGAGGATCGGGGAGCTGTTTTTT